This T cell receptor beta chain is drawn from a study of identical twins. Findings and limits, study-wide: Memory repertoires lacked the insertion deficit that abundant cord blood beta clonotypes showed. Conclusions came from cross-sectional statistical analysis, not from following the same donors. Out-of-frame TCR alpha sharing in monozygotic twins exceeded recombination model predictions.

CDR3 size: 15 residues. In germline, CDR1 is MNHEY, CDR2 SMNVEV (reference sequence). Trimming pared 10 bases from V and 8 bases from J, leaving 24 bases between. With regard to this clonotype: The antigen is unknown.

A universal primer site was incorporated via template switching, and the cDNA contained unique molecular identifiers. MiXCR was run by TCRdb on the 5' RACE reads, yielding one entry per CDR3 protein. Of about 280,000 distinct CDR3 sequences in the sample, 6.5% to 9.5% are singletons; the top ten hold 2.1%. Separately, the same data were catalogued under a study of yellow fever vaccine responses in identical twins.

Sequenced: memory (CD45RO+) T cells sorted from blood. V is TRBV27 and J is TRBJ2-1; TRBD2 is a possible D gene (6 bases). This sequence was found in a woman between 18 and 29 years old in good health. CDR3 region: CATSGYGGTFYEQFF. CDR3 nucleotides: TGTGCCACCTCAGGGTACGGGGGTACTTTCTATGAGCAGTTCTTC.